Listed here are 26 T cell receptor beta chains from one sample, sequenced in a study of blood T cell repertoires in COVID-19. TCRdb keeps only in-frame clones here, not all; method: immunoSEQ multiplex PCR. The sample contains over 200,000 clones, 81% of which appear only once. The specimen sequenced was peripheral blood. The receptors come from a woman older than 75 with acute or convalescent COVID-19.

J is TRBJ2-7 and V is TRBV6-5, with a possible D match to TRBD2 (5 bases). The CDR3 covers 11 residues. Germline V gives CDR1 MNHEY, CDR2 SVGAGI. V was pared by 6 bases and J by 7 bases, with 10 bases between. The CDR3 DNA reads as TGTGCCAGCAGGACGACGGGGGAGCAGTACTTC. Protein sequence: CASRTTGEQYF.

The chain has TRBV6-5 and TRBJ2-2; no firm D call. Per germline, CDR1 MNHEY and CDR2 SVGAGI. The CDR3 spans 16 residues. V was trimmed by 6 bases and J by 4 bases, leaving 18 bases between them. In DNA, the CDR3 is TGTGCCAGCAGCTACGAACTTTGGGCGATCACCGGGGAGCTGTTTTTT. Translation: CASSYELWAITGELFF.

This clone was found a few times. The chain uses TRBV5-1 and TRBJ2-2, with 13 bases that match TRBD2. The CDR3 has 19 residues. The germline V gene encodes CDR1 SGHRS and CDR2 YFSETQ. The trim removed 0 bases at V and 5 bases at J, leaving 10 bases unmatched. The CDR3 protein is CASSLATSGGPSRTGELFF. The CDR3 DNA reads as TGCGCCAGCAGCTTGGCGACTAGCGGGGGGCCCTCCCGGACCGGGGAGCTGTTTTTT.

This chain links TRBV27 with TRBJ1-2; D is uncertain. There are 16 residues in the CDR3. CDR1 MNHEY and CDR2 SMNVEV come from the germline V gene (reference sequence). V was pared by 6 bases and J by 1 base, with 18 bases between. The CDR3 sequence is CASSSRRLDINYGYTF. The CDR3 coding sequence is TGTGCCAGCAGCTCGCGACGACTGGATATTAACTATGGCTACACCTTC.

The genes are TRBV7-2 and TRBJ2-7; perhaps TRBD2 as D (6 bases). This CDR3 comprises 15 residues. CDR1 and CDR2 from the germline V gene are SGHTA and FQGNSA. Trimming cost V 4 bases and J 1 base, with 14 bases left between them. CDR3: CASSYPGVTSYEQYF. The CDR3 DNA reads as TGTGCCAGCAGCTATCCGGGAGTTACTTCCTACGAGCAGTACTTC.

The CDR3 DNA reads as TGTGCCAGCAGCCAAGGAGGGGGCTCTGGGTTGAACACTGAAGCTTTCTTT. It is translated as CASSQGGGSGLNTEAFF. The V call is TRBV3-1 (or the pseudogene TRBV3-2), the J call TRBJ1-1; 7 nucleotides agree with TRBD1. Unmatched junction bases numbered 8, after V lost 1 base and J lost 0 bases. This CDR3 is built from 17 residues. Germline assignment: CDR1 LGHDT and CDR2 YNNKEL (reference sequence).

The chain recombines TRBV15 with TRBJ2-4, with D tentatively TRBD1 (6 bases). Per the germline V gene, CDR1 is LNHNV and CDR2 is YYDKDF (reference sequence). V shed 6 bases and J shed 9 bases, with 12 bases lying between them. This CDR3 has 12 residues. This CDR3 reads CATSRDNGIQYF. CDR3 nucleotide sequence: TGTGCCACCAGTAGGGACAATGGCATTCAGTACTTC.

This chain links TRBV5-4 with TRBJ2-1, with 9 nucleotides matching TRBD1. CDR1 SGHNT and CDR2 YYREEE come from the germline V gene (reference sequence). The length of the CDR3 is 16 residues. The trim removed 4 bases at V and 6 bases at J, leaving 11 bases unmatched. In DNA, the CDR3 is TGTGCCAGCAGCGCGACGACAGGGGGGGTTAGCAATGAGCAGTTCTTC. This translates into CASSATTGGVSNEQFF.

The CDR3 DNA follows: TGCGCCAGCAGCCGCGACAGGGTGGGGATCAATCAGCCCCAGCATTTT. It codes for CASSRDRVGINQPQHF. This chain links TRBV4-1 with TRBJ1-5; 7 nucleotides align to TRBD1. The germline CDR1 and CDR2 sequences are MGHRA and YSYEKL. V was clipped by 4 bases and J by 3 bases; unmatched bases: 9. CDR3 length equals 16 residues.

The chain couples TRBV4-1 to TRBJ2-2, with TRBD2 identical over 11 bases. The CDR3 contains 20 residues. Germline V gene lookup returns CDR1 MGHRA and CDR2 YSYEKL. Trimming at V came to 4 bases and at J to 5 bases, leaving 18 bases not matched to a gene. The CDR3 spells CASSRVVIAGGPGVTGELFF. The CDR3 DNA reads as TGCGCCAGCAGCCGGGTAGTGATAGCGGGAGGGCCGGGGGTTACCGGGGAGCTGTTTTTT.

The chain has TRBV7-7 and TRBJ2-1; TRBD2 matches 10 bases. Germline CDR1 is SSHAT and CDR2 is FNYEAQ (reference sequence). The CDR3 is 18 amino acids. V lost 5 bases to trimming and J lost 3 bases; unmatched junction nucleotides: 13. The chain's CDR3 is CASSPGTSVVSIYNEQFF. Here the CDR3 DNA reads TGTGCCAGCAGCCCAGGGACTAGCGTGGTTTCTATCTACAATGAGCAGTTCTTC. The full variable domain, in which reference TRBV7-7 and TRBJ2-1 provide the parts outside the CDR3, is GAGVSQSPRYKVTKRGQDVTLRCDPISSHATLYWYQQALGQGPEFLTYFNYEAQPDKSGLPSDRFSAERPEGSISTLTIQRTEQRDSAMYRCASSPGTSVVSIYNEQFFGPGTRLTVL.

The V gene is TRBV6-5, the J gene TRBJ2-7; 9 bases agree with TRBD2. J gave up 3 bases and V 5 bases, and 5 bases lay outside the gene matches. CDR3 length: 14 residues. Germline V CDR1 and CDR2: MNHEY, SVGAGI. CDR3 DNA: TGTGCCAGCAGTCCCCGACTAGCGGACTACGAGCAGTACTTC. This translates into CASSPRLADYEQYF.

The chain recombines TRBV5-1 with TRBJ2-7; D not resolved. This CDR3 region has 13 residues. The V and J ends lost 0 bases and 4 bases respectively, with 8 bases between them. CDR1 and CDR2 (germline): SGHRS, YFSETQ. The CDR3 nucleotides read TGCGCCAGCAGCTTGGTTGCAGATTACGAGCAGTACTTC. Protein product: CASSLVADYEQYF.

This clone appeared a single time. The chain joins TRBV7-8 to TRBJ1-3; TRBD1 aligns across 9 bases. The CDR3 has 17 amino acids. The V gene end was trimmed by 5 bases and the J gene end by 1 base; junction bases not matched to a gene: 9. Germline V gene sequence: CDR1 SGHVS, CDR2 FQNEAQ. As DNA, the CDR3 is TGTGCCAGCAGCCACATCGAAGGACAGGGGTCTGGAAACACCATATATTTT. This codes for CASSHIEGQGSGNTIYF.

The CDR3: CASSLTGNLEQYF. DNA for the CDR3: TGCGCCAGCAGCTTGACGGGAAACCTCGAGCAGTACTTC. The chain employs TRBV5-1 and TRBJ2-7, with a possible D match to TRBD2 (5 bases). Germline V gives CDR1 SGHRS, CDR2 YFSETQ. V was shortened by 1 base and J by 6 bases, with 11 bases between the two germline ends. This CDR3 region has 13 residues.

The V call is TRBV10-3, the J call TRBJ1-1, with D tentatively TRBD1 (6 bases). CDR1 is ENHRY and CDR2 is SYGVKD in the germline V gene. The CDR3 runs 15 residues. Trimming took off 0 bases at V and 1 base at J, with 9 bases between the two ends. CDR3: CAISESTGKNTEAFF. Written as DNA, the CDR3 is TGTGCCATCAGTGAGTCGACAGGCAAGAACACTGAAGCTTTCTTT.

In its sample, this clone was seen once. The rearrangement uses TRBV29-1 and TRBJ2-7; 10 nucleotides align to TRBD1. The V and J ends lost 0 bases and 4 bases, in that order; junction bases with no gene match: 9. Germline assignment: CDR1 SQVTM and CDR2 ANQGSEA. The CDR3 runs 16 residues. This chain's CDR3 is CSVEESRQGAGYEQYF. CDR3 DNA sequence: TGCAGCGTTGAAGAGTCCCGACAGGGGGCTGGGTACGAGCAGTACTTC.

This chain's CDR3 is CASSLDLDRGQDEQYF. Here the CDR3 DNA reads TGTGCCAGCAGCTTAGATCTGGACAGGGGGCAAGACGAGCAGTACTTC. The rearrangement uses TRBV13 and TRBJ2-7; 11 bases are a match to TRBD1. The germline V gene has CDR1 PRHDT and CDR2 FYEKMQ (reference sequence). V shed 1 base and J 5 bases; nucleotides not matched to a gene: 7. The CDR3 sequence is 16 residues long.

The V call is TRBV5-6, the J call TRBJ1-6; TRBD1 agrees at 12 bases. Trimming removed 3 bases from V and 7 bases from J; junction bases left unmatched: 8. Germline V gene data show CDR1 as SGHDT and CDR2 as YYEEEE. The CDR3 covers 17 residues. CDR3 sequence reads: CASSSRDRGLLNSPLHF. The CDR3 region has the DNA TGTGCCAGCAGCTCCCGGGACAGGGGGCTCCTCAATTCACCCCTCCACTTT.

The CDR3 protein is CASSQTSTSSYEQYF. In DNA, the CDR3 is TGCGCCAGCAGCCAAACTAGCACCAGCTCCTACGAGCAGTACTTC. The chain joins TRBV5-1 to TRBJ2-7, with D possibly TRBD2 on 6 matching bases. The CDR3 runs 15 residues. Germline V gene sequence: CDR1 SGHRS, CDR2 YFSETQ. The germline V and J ends were trimmed by 4 bases and 0 bases, with 14 bases remaining between them.

This clone was recorded a few times. J is TRBJ1-6 and V is TRBV9, with 7 bases lining up with TRBD1. J gave up 6 bases and V 2 bases, and 11 bases lay outside the gene matches. From germline, CDR1 is SGDLS and CDR2 YYNGEE. This CDR3 region has 17 residues. The CDR3 loop reads CASSVKKTGQSNSPLHF. CDR3 nucleotides: TGTGCCAGCAGCGTTAAGAAAACGGGACAGAGTAATTCACCCCTCCACTTT.

The gene calls are TRBV7-2 and TRBJ2-5, with 14 bases that match TRBD2. This CDR3 is 15 amino acids long. Looked up from germline, CDR1 is SGHTA and CDR2 is FQGNSA. J was trimmed by 5 bases and V by 3 bases; bases with no gene match: 2. CDR3 nucleotides: TGTGCCAGCAGCTTGACTAGCGGGAGGGGGGAGACCCAGTACTTC. Translation: CASSLTSGRGETQYF.

In the case of this clone: The junction departs from germline at one end; a sequencing error may be responsible. The chain couples TRBV9 to TRBJ1-6; 7 nucleotides agree with TRBD1. The CDR3 sequence is 13 residues long. From germline, CDR1 is SGDLS and CDR2 YYNGEE. CDR3 DNA: TGTGCCAGCAGCGCAGGGGGGCTTTCACCCCTCCGCTTT. This codes for CASSAGGLSPLRF.

The chain uses TRBV19 and TRBJ1-2, with 8 nucleotides matching TRBD1. The germline CDR1 and CDR2 sequences are LNHDA and SQIVND (reference sequence). The CDR3 totals 14 residues. J lost 0 bases, V lost 4 bases, and 1 base had no gene match. CDR3 region: CASSTTGANYGYTF. As DNA, the CDR3 is TGTGCCAGTAGTACGACAGGGGCTAACTATGGCTACACCTTC.

This chain uses TRBV15 with TRBJ2-5; 8 nucleotides line up with TRBD2. V shed 0 bases and J 2 bases; nucleotides not matched to a gene: 2. This CDR3 spans 15 amino acids. The germline V gene has CDR1 LNHNV and CDR2 YYDKDF (reference sequence). The CDR3 here is CATSRDTSGQETQYF. CDR3 sequence (DNA): TGTGCCACCAGCAGAGACACTAGCGGACAAGAGACCCAGTACTTC.

The chain carries TRBV19 and TRBJ2-1; 9 bases are shared with TRBD2. Germline CDR1 and CDR2: LNHDA and SQIVND (reference sequence). The ends lost 3 bases at V and 7 bases at J; junction bases unmatched: 10. This CDR3 is built from 16 residues. For the CDR3, the DNA is TGTGCCAGTAGTATCCAACTAGCGGGTACGAGGAATGAGCAGTTCTTC. Amino acid sequence: CASSIQLAGTRNEQFF. The full variable domain, in which reference TRBV19 and TRBJ2-1 provide the parts outside the CDR3, is DGGITQSPKYLFRKEGQNVTLSCEQNLNHDAMYWYRQDPGQGLRLIYYSQIVNDFQKGDIAEGYSVSREKKESFPLTVTSAQKNPTAFYLCASSIQLAGTRNEQFFGPGTRLTVL.